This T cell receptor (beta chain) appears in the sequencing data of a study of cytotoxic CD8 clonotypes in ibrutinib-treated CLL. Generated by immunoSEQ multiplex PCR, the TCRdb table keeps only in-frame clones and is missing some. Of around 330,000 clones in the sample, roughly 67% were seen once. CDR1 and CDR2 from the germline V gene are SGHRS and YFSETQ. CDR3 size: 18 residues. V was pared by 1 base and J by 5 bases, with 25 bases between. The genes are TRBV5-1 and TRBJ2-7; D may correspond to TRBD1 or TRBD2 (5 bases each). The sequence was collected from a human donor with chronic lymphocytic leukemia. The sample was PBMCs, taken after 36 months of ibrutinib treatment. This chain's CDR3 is CASSLRGDLPPGHHEQYF. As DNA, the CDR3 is TGCGCCAGCAGCTTGCGGGGAGACTTGCCACCAGGGCACCACGAGCAGTACTTC.